Listed here are 12 T cell receptor beta chains from one sample, sequenced in a study of blood T cell repertoires in COVID-19. TCRdb's copy holds only in-frame clones and misses some; the assay was immunoSEQ multiplex PCR. The repertoire holds around 60,000 clones, with approximately 81% as singletons. The sequenced sample was peripheral blood. Receptors originate from a man in his sixties with COVID-19, enrolled during active disease.

The rearrangement uses TRBV19 and TRBJ1-1, with TRBD1 identical over 9 bases. V lost 9 bases, J lost 3 bases, and 11 bases stayed unmatched. CDR3 length equals 15 residues. The V gene's germline CDR1 is LNHDA and CDR2 SQIVND (reference sequence). CDR3 in amino acids: CASQQGAVVHTEAFF. CDR3 sequence (DNA): TGTGCCAGCCAACAGGGGGCGGTCGTCCACACTGAAGCTTTCTTT.

This chain's CDR3 is CASRLAGGPLEQFF. CDR3 nucleotides: TGCGCCAGCAGACTAGCGGGAGGGCCCCTTGAGCAGTTCTTC. This chain joins TRBV10-2 and TRBJ2-1, with TRBD2 identical over 13 bases. The germline gives CDR1 WSHSY, CDR2 SAAADI. The CDR3 consists of 14 residues. Germline trimming cut 6 bases from V and 9 bases from J; bases unmatched to any gene: 5.

V and J are TRBV5-5 and TRBJ2-2; 7 bases are a match to TRBD1. This CDR3 is built from 17 residues. In germline, CDR1 is SGHKS, CDR2 YYEKEE (reference sequence). J lost 3 bases, V lost 0 bases, and 8 bases had no gene match. Here the CDR3 DNA reads TGTGCCAGCAGCTTGGGGCCTAGGGGGCCTGACACCGGGGAGCTGTTTTTT. Residues: CASSLGPRGPDTGELFF.

The J gene is TRBJ2-1, the V gene TRBV7-2, with D perhaps TRBD2 (6 bases). V lost 2 bases and J lost 0, with 11 bases in between. The CDR3 length is 16 residues. The germline V gene encodes CDR1 SGHTA and CDR2 FQGNSA. The CDR3 loop is CASSLLGGSSYNEQFF. The DNA for the CDR3 is TGTGCCAGCAGCTTACTAGGAGGGAGCTCCTACAATGAGCAGTTCTTC.

CDR3 bases: TGTGCCAGCAGTGTTTGGCTAGCGGACACCGGGGAGCTGTTTTTT. It encodes CASSVWLADTGELFF. The chain carries TRBV2 and TRBJ2-2, with 7 bases identical to TRBD2. Losses at the gene ends were 4 bases for V and 3 bases for J; bases not matched to a gene: 5. The CDR3 length is 15 residues. Germline CDR1 reads SNHLY; CDR2 reads FYNNEI.

This chain links TRBV19 with TRBJ1-1; possibly TRBD1 for D (5 bases). The V end lost 1 base, the J end lost 1 base, and 10 bases lay between the germline ends. Germline CDR1 LNHDA, CDR2 SQIVND (reference sequence). The CDR3 runs 15 residues. CDR3 residues: CASSIAGSWNTEAFF. The CDR3 DNA is TGTGCCAGTAGTATAGCAGGGTCTTGGAACACTGAAGCTTTCTTT. The variable domain in full, with the rest retrieved from reference TRBV19 and TRBJ1-1, is DGGITQSPKYLFRKEGQNVTLSCEQNLNHDAMYWYRQDPGQGLRLIYYSQIVNDFQKGDIAEGYSVSREKKESFPLTVTSAQKNPTAFYLCASSIAGSWNTEAFFGQGTRLTVV.

The V and J genes are TRBV12-3 or TRBV12-4 and TRBJ1-1; 9 bases line up with TRBD1. J was trimmed by 10 bases and V by 7 bases; bases with no gene match: 7. The CDR3 totals 12 residues. CDR3 coding DNA: TGTGCCAGCACCAGGACAGGGGAGAGAGCTTTCTTT. As protein: CASTRTGERAFF.

The chain is built from TRBV6-1 and TRBJ1-5; tentative D call: TRBD1 (5 bases). The germline V and J ends were trimmed by 1 base and 6 bases, with 13 bases remaining between them. CDR1 is MNHNS and CDR2 is SASEGT in the germline V gene. This CDR3 spans 15 amino acids. The CDR3 is CASSEGIGEGQPQHF. In DNA, the CDR3 is TGTGCCAGCAGTGAAGGAATAGGGGAGGGTCAGCCCCAGCATTTT.

CDR3: CASSLGLAGGLRDTQYF. As DNA, the CDR3 is TGTGCCAGCAGTCTCGGACTAGCGGGGGGGCTTAGAGATACGCAGTATTTT. The chain couples TRBV28 to TRBJ2-3; 15 bases are a match to TRBD2. Germline assignment: CDR1 MDHEN and CDR2 SYDVKM. Losses at the gene ends were 5 bases for V and 5 bases for J; bases not matched to a gene: 8. The CDR3 is 17 amino acids.

This clone was seen once. The rearrangement joins TRBV7-6 to TRBJ1-6, with 9 bases matching TRBD1. Germline V gene lookup returns CDR1 SGHVS and CDR2 FNYEAQ. CDR3 length equals 16 residues. V was pared by 4 bases and J by 9 bases, with 10 bases of the junction left unmatched. The CDR3 protein is CASSSAVGTGFSPLHF. Here the CDR3 DNA reads TGTGCCAGCAGCTCCGCCGTCGGGACAGGGTTTTCACCCCTCCACTTT.

The count of this clone is one. The rearrangement joins TRBV6-4 to TRBJ2-7; a weak D match, TRBD2 (5 bases). Per germline, CDR1 MRHNA and CDR2 SNTAGT. The V gene lost 2 bases and the J gene lost 3 bases, with 8 bases spanning the gap. The CDR3 extends over 13 amino acids. CDR3 nucleotide sequence: TGTGCCAGCAGTGACAGGGCGGGCTACGAGCAGTACTTC. This codes for CASSDRAGYEQYF.

The chain combines TRBV5-1 with TRBJ1-4, with TRBD1 matching 8 bases. V dropped 4 bases and J dropped 1; count of bases not matched to a gene: 6. The CDR3 is made up of 16 amino acids. Germline assignment: CDR1 SGHRS and CDR2 YFSETQ. Written as DNA, the CDR3 is TGCGCCAGCAGCCCAGGGGGCGGAGAAACTAATGAAAAACTGTTTTTT. Translated: CASSPGGGETNEKLFF.